A single sample gave rise to the 17 T cell receptor beta chains below, sequenced in a study of T cells in Graves' hyperthyroidism and ophthalmopathy. TCR beta CDR3 sequences were amplified from RNA transcripts. TCR CDR3 regions were first amplified by RT-PCR with HTBI primers. Using its own MiXCR run on the multiplex PCR reads, TCRdb lists one record per CDR3 protein. The sample includes some 550,000 distinct CDR3 sequences, approximately 15% of them seen just once. Sequencing used blood. The origin of the receptors is a woman aged 40 to 49 with Graves' ophthalmopathy.

The chain links TRBV27 to TRBJ2-3; no firm D call. Germline CDR1 MNHEY, CDR2 SMNVEV (reference sequence). The ends were cut back, 1 base at V and 1 base at J, with 9 bases in the middle. The CDR3 has 15 residues. The CDR3: CASSLYGWGTDTQYF. The CDR3 nucleotides are TGTGCCAGCAGTTTATATGGGTGGGGCACAGATACGCAGTATTTT.

The chain is built from TRBV2 and TRBJ2-2, with D tentatively TRBD1 or TRBD2 (5 bases each). The germline V gene encodes CDR1 SNHLY and CDR2 FYNNEI. Trimming stripped 7 bases from V and 6 bases from J, with 12 bases between. This CDR3 comprises 13 residues. The CDR3 DNA is TGTGCCAGCATGGGGCGGGCGGCCGGGGAGCTGTTTTTT. Its protein is CASMGRAAGELFF.

There are many counts of this clonotype. CDR3 region: CASSHGPGGVEQYF. Here the CDR3 DNA reads TGTGCCAGCTCACACGGTCCAGGGGGTGTGGAGCAGTACTTC. The V gene is TRBV18, the J gene TRBJ2-7; 7 bases agree with TRBD1. This CDR3 spans 14 amino acids. The germline gives CDR1 KGHSH, CDR2 LQKENI. J gave up 7 bases and V 4 bases, and 10 bases lay outside the gene matches.

This clonotype was seen at least ten times. CDR3 amino acids: CASSFEGIGNQPQHF. CDR3 DNA sequence: TGTGCCAGCAGTTTTGAAGGTATTGGCAATCAGCCCCAGCATTTT. This rearrangement joins TRBV12-3 or TRBV12-4 to TRBJ1-5, with unresolved D. This CDR3 spans 15 amino acids. Trimming took off 3 bases at V and 2 bases at J, with 11 bases between the two ends.

In regard to this clonotype: This could be a read error, since a much larger clone is one nucleotide away. V usage is TRBV18 and J usage is TRBJ2-7, with 7 positions matching TRBD2. The CDR3 extends over 14 amino acids. The V gene's germline CDR1 is KGHSH and CDR2 LQKENI. CDR3 region: CASSRGRDSCEQYF. The CDR3 bases are TGTGCCAGCTCACGGGGGAGGGACTCCTGCGAGCAGTACTTC.

This clonotype has just a few counts. CDR3 sequence (DNA): TGTGCCAGTAGTTCGAGACTAGCTCACAATGAGCAGTTCTTC. This codes for CASSSRLAHNEQFF. The J gene is TRBJ2-1, the V gene TRBV19; 7 bases fit TRBD2. V shed 5 bases and J 5 bases; nucleotides not matched to a gene: 6. The germline V gene encodes CDR1 LNHDA and CDR2 SQIVND (reference sequence). The CDR3 totals 14 residues.

This clonotype has at least ten counts. V usage is TRBV7-9 and J usage is TRBJ1-3; D remains ambiguous. CDR1 is SEHNR, CDR2 FQNEAQ, per germline (reference sequence). V lost 1 base and J 1 base, leaving 5 bases between the germline ends. This CDR3 is 14 amino acids long. CDR3 DNA sequence: TGTGCCAGCAGCTTAGGGGGATCTGGAAACACCATATATTTT. It is translated as CASSLGGSGNTIYF.

The chain links TRBV18 to TRBJ1-1; D unclear. The CDR3 is made up of 15 amino acids. V lost 3 bases and J 4 bases, leaving 15 bases between the germline ends. Germline values: CDR1 KGHSH, CDR2 LQKENI. The CDR3 DNA reads TGTGCCAGCTCACCCAGTGGGGAGCGAGGCACTGAAGCTTTCTTT. It yields the protein CASSPSGERGTEAFF.

At least ten counts were recorded for this clonotype. The chain joins TRBV7-2 to TRBJ1-1; D uncertain. The CDR3 consists of 13 residues. From germline, CDR1 is SGHTA and CDR2 FQGNSA. Trimming stripped 5 bases from V and 1 base from J, with 8 bases between. The CDR3 reads CASSPMQNTEAFF. CDR3 coding DNA: TGTGCCAGCAGCCCTATGCAGAACACTGAAGCTTTCTTT.

The rearrangement links TRBV19 to TRBJ2-2; 10 nucleotides align to TRBD1. The J segment lost 4 bases and the V segment lost 5 bases, leaving 4 bases of the junction unmatched. Per the germline V gene, CDR1 is LNHDA and CDR2 is SQIVND (reference sequence). This CDR3 is 15 amino acids long. CDR3 region: CASSSTGGSTGELFF. The DNA of the CDR3 is TGTGCCAGTAGTTCGACAGGGGGCTCCACCGGGGAGCTGTTTTTT. The full variable domain, rest sourced from reference TRBV19 and TRBJ2-2, is DGGITQSPKYLFRKEGQNVTLSCEQNLNHDAMYWYRQDPGQGLRLIYYSQIVNDFQKGDIAEGYSVSREKKESFPLTVTSAQKNPTAFYLCASSSTGGSTGELFFGEGSRLTVL.

The V gene is TRBV10-2, the J gene TRBJ2-7; a weak D match, TRBD2 (6 bases). The CDR3 runs 14 residues. Germline loops: CDR1 WSHSY, CDR2 SAAADI. V lost 8 bases to trimming and J lost 7 bases, with 21 bases between them. CDR3 nucleotide sequence: TGCGCCAGCGGGGGGATTGGGCGGCTGGGGGAGCAGTACTTC. Translation gives CASGGIGRLGEQYF.

This clonotype turned up a few times. The chain joins TRBV5-1 to TRBJ1-4; TRBD1 might be the D (6 bases). The CDR3 is made up of 17 amino acids. CDR1 and CDR2 (germline): SGHRS, YFSETQ. V was shortened by 4 bases and J by 0 bases, with 16 bases between the two germline ends. The DNA of the CDR3 is TGCGCCAGCAGCAGGACAGCTTTACTAGCAACTAATGAAAAACTGTTTTTT. Its protein product is CASSRTALLATNEKLFF.

This clonotype was observed a handful of times. This chain joins TRBV18 and TRBJ1-3; 7 bases are shared with TRBD1. Trimming cost V 0 bases and J 3 bases; bases outside gene matches: 8. Germline loops: CDR1 KGHSH, CDR2 LQKENI. This CDR3 contains 17 residues. The DNA for the CDR3 is TGTGCCAGCTCACCACCAGTGACAGGGTCCTTTGGAAACACCATATATTTT. Protein: CASSPPVTGSFGNTIYF.

The table lists this clonotype with many counts. This chain uses TRBV7-9 with TRBJ1-5; D gene uncertain. CDR1 is SEHNR, CDR2 FQNEAQ, per germline (reference sequence). The germline V and J ends were trimmed by 1 base and 3 bases, with 7 bases remaining between them. The CDR3 loop spans 14 amino acids. This CDR3 is CASSLEGVNQPQHF. CDR3 DNA: TGTGCCAGCAGCTTAGAAGGAGTCAATCAGCCCCAGCATTTT.

This clonotype was detected ten times or more. This sequence joins TRBV27 and TRBJ1-1, with D perhaps matching TRBD1 (5 bases). CDR1 and CDR2 (germline): MNHEY, SMNVEV (reference sequence). There are 13 residues in the CDR3. Trimming pared 5 bases from V and 7 bases from J, leaving 14 bases between. CDR3 sequence (DNA): TGTGCCAGCAGTACCAGGGCTGGGAATGAAGCTTTCTTT. It is translated as CASSTRAGNEAFF.

This clonotype was found a few times. The chain is built from TRBV28 and TRBJ2-2; perhaps D is TRBD1 or TRBD2 (7 bases each). From germline, CDR1 is MDHEN and CDR2 SYDVKM. V was shortened by 7 bases and J by 0 bases, with 15 bases between the two germline ends. The CDR3 has 16 amino acids. The CDR3 region is CASISGGEANTGELFF. CDR3 coding DNA: TGTGCCAGCATCTCAGGGGGGGAGGCGAACACCGGGGAGCTGTTTTTT. The full variable domain, rest sourced from reference TRBV28 and TRBJ2-2, is DVKVTQSSRYLVKRTGEKVFLECVQDMDHENMFWYRQDPGLGLRLIYFSYDVKMKEKGDIPEGYSVSREKKERFSLILESASTNQTSMYLCASISGGEANTGELFFGEGSRLTVL.

This clonotype was seen only a few times. The chain has TRBV24-1 and TRBJ1-1; the D is unclear. Germline CDR1 KGHDR, CDR2 SFDVKD. The CDR3 is 17 residues long. V was cut by 4 bases and J by 3 bases, with 20 bases left in between. The CDR3 protein is CATSEPGRRTVDTEAFF. The CDR3 region has the DNA TGTGCCACCAGTGAACCCGGGCGGCGGACCGTTGACACTGAAGCTTTCTTT.